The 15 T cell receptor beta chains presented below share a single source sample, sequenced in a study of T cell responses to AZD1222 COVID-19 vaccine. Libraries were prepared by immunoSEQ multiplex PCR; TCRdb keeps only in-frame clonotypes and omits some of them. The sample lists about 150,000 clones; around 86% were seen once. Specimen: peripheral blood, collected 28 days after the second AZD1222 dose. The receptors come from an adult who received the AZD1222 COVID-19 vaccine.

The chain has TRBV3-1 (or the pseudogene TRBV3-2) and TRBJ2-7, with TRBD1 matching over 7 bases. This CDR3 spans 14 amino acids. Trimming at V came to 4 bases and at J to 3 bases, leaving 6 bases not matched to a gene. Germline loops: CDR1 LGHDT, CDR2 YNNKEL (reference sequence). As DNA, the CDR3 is TGTGCCAGCAGCCTTAACAGGGGTATCTACGAGCAGTACTTC. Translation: CASSLNRGIYEQYF.

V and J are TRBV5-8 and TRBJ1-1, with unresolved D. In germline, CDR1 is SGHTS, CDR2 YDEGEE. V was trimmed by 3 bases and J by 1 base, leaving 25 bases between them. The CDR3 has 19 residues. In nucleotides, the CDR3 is TGTGCCAGCAGCTACCCACCCGGACTTCGTCGTCGTCAGAACACTGAAGCTTTCTTT. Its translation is CASSYPPGLRRRQNTEAFF. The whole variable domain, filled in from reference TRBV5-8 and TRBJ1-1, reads EAGVTQSPTHLIKTRGQQATLRCSPISGHTSVYWYQQALGLGLQFLLWYDEGEERNRGNFPPRFSGRQFPNYSSELNVNALELEDSALYLCASSYPPGLRRRQNTEAFFGQGTRLTVV.

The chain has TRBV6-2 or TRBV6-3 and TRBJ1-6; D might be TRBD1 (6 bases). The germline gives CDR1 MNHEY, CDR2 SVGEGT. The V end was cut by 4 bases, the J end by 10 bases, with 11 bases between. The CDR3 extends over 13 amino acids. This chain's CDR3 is CASSSDSRSPLHF. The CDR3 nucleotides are TGTGCCAGCAGTTCGGACAGTAGGTCACCCCTCCACTTT.

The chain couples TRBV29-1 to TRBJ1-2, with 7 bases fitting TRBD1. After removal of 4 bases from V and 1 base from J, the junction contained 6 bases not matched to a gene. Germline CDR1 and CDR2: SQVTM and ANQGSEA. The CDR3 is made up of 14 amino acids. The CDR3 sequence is CSVVRDSVNYGYTF. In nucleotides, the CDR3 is TGCAGCGTTGTAAGGGACAGCGTTAACTATGGCTACACCTTC.

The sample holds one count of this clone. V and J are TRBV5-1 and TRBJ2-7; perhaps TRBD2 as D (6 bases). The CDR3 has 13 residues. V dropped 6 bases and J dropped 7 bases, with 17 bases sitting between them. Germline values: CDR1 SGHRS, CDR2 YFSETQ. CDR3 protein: CASMGSGLEEQYF. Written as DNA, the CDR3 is TGCGCCAGCATGGGTAGCGGATTAGAGGAGCAGTACTTC.

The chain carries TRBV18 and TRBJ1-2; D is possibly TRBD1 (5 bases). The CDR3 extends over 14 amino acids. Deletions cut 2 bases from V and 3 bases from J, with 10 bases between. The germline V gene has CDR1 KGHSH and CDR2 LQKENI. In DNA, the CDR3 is TGTGCCAGCTCACCAGGAACAGGAGACTATGGCTACACCTTC. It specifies CASSPGTGDYGYTF.

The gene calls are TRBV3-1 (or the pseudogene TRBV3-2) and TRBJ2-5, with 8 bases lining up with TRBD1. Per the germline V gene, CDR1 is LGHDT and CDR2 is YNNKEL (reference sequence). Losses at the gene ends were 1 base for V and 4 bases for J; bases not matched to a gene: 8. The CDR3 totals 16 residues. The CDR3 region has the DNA TGTGCCAGCAGCCAAGTAACAGGGGGAACACGAGAGACCCAGTACTTC. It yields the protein CASSQVTGGTRETQYF.

Written as DNA, the CDR3 is TGTGCCAGCGAGACAGGGTATGGCTACACCTTC. This sequence encodes CASETGYGYTF. This rearrangement joins TRBV19 to TRBJ1-2; TRBD1 matches 7 bases. V dropped 9 bases and J dropped 5; count of bases not matched to a gene: 3. This CDR3 is built from 11 residues. The germline V gene encodes CDR1 LNHDA and CDR2 SQIVND (reference sequence).

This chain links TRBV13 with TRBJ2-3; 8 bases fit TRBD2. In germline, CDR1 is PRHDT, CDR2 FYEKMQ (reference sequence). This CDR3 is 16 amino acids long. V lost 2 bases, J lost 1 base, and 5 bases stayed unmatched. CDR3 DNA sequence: TGTGCCAGCAGCTTATTAATGACTAGCGGCACAGATACGCAGTATTTT. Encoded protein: CASSLLMTSGTDTQYF.

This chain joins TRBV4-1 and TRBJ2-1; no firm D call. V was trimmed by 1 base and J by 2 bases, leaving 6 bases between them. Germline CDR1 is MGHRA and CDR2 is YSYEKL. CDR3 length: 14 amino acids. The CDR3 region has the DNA TGCGCCAGCAGCCAAGTAGTTACCTACAATGAGCAGTTCTTC. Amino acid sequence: CASSQVVTYNEQFF.

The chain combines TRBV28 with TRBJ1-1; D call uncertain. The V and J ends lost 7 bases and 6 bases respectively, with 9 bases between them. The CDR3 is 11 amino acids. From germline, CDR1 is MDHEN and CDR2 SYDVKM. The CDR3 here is CASKGIPEAFF. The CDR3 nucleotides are TGTGCCAGCAAAGGGATCCCTGAAGCTTTCTTT.

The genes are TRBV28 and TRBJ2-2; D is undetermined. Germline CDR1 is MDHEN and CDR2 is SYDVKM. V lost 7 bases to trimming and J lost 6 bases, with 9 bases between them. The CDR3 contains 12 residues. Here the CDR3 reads CASTGPAGELFF. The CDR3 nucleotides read TGTGCCAGCACTGGGCCCGCCGGGGAGCTGTTTTTT.

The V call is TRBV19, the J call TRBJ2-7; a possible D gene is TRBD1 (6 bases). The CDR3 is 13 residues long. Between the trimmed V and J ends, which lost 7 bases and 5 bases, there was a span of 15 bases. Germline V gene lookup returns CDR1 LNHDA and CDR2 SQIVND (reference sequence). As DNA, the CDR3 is TGTGCCAGTATTGGCCAGGGGATCAACGAGCAGTACTTC. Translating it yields CASIGQGINEQYF.

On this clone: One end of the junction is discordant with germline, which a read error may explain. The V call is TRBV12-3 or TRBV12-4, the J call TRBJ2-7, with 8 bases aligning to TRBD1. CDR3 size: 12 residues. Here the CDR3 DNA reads TGTGCCAGCAGTTTATGGTCGGACAGGGCGCACTTC. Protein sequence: CASSLWSDRAHF.

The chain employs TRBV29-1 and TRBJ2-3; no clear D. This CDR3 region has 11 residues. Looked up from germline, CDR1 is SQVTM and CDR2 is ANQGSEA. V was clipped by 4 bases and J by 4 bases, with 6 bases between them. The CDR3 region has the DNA TGCAGCGTTGGACGGTCAGATACGCAGTATTTT. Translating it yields CSVGRSDTQYF.